This T cell receptor (beta chain) was sequenced for a study of cytotoxic CD8 clonotypes in ibrutinib-treated CLL (dated by TCRdb to the early 2020s). Regarding the complete study: The cohort had about a dozen relapsed/refractory and around 15 treatment-naive patients; roughly 18 were IGHV unmutated. Cryopreserved peripheral blood mononuclear cells were collected before treatment, at response, and at either disease progression or sustained remission. Samples at response were collected after a median of about 12 months of treatment, with a range of roughly 6 to 40 months. Every remission and progressive disease sample was obtained while ibrutinib was still being received by the patients. Responses were partial in around 25 patients and complete in 2; after median approximately 67 months follow-up, roughly 14 stayed in remission and about 12 progressed. An average of roughly 250,000 productive templates and 94,082 productive rearrangements was obtained per sample. Longitudinal samples were obtainable from about 30% of the 86 participants in the trial.

On a MiSeq, deep resolution sequencing aimed for a depth between 1 in 1 million and 1 in 200,000 T cells, with each clonotype covered 10x on average. The immunoSEQ hsTCRB Kit was used to generate the TCR beta libraries. In the source study's methods: Data were analyzed with ImmunoSEQ Data Assistant and ImmunoSEQ Analyzer, with V, D and J genes assigned per IMGT definitions. Clonality, which ranges from 0 to 1, was calculated as one minus the normalized Shannon entropy of productive rearrangement frequencies. Public clonotype analysis was restricted to overrepresented clonotypes comprising at least 0.05% of each patient's repertoire. About 13 age-matched healthy donor repertoires from immuneACCESS were used as controls for clonality. TCRdb carries this immuneACCESS record with in-frame sequences only. Its versions omit some clonotypes, under half of them owing to an unresolved V gene in the studies checked, with the rest unexplained. V and J calls and clone size come straight from that table; D and trimming were deduced from the DNA. For this sample the table gives approximately 350,000 clones, of which 60% to 80% were detected only once. Roughly 6.7% of the sample belongs to the ten largest clones.

From cysteine to phenylalanine, the CDR3 is 13 amino acids long. Only CDR3 DNA remains: 39 bases, in frame from the first base. According to the germline V gene, CDR1 reads SGDLS and CDR2 reads YYNGEE. V and J lose 0 bases and 6 bases, and a span of 9 bases separates them. For TCR beta library preparation, about 2.2 micrograms of genomic DNA was extracted from cryopreserved PBMCs. Longitudinal blood samples from CLL patients receiving ibrutinib monotherapy were subjected to high-throughput TCR beta sequencing. Patients were enrolled in a phase 2 open-label single-center ibrutinib monotherapy trial. Results the study describes overall, beyond this receptor: Public clonotypes were rare and either contracted or stayed stable during treatment, and the rise in clonality at ibrutinib response reflected the expansion of private clonotypes. Sustained-remission and progressing patients did not have matched sampling times, and lymph node repertoires were not examined. At ibrutinib response clonality went up, during sustained remission it held steady, and at progression it dropped back toward baseline. Baseline clonality exceeded that of age-matched healthy donors and correlated strongly with circulating CD8+ T-cell counts.

Remarks on this clone: It lacks a known antigen. No base qualities exist here, and no much larger clone lies one base off it.

The source is a human donor with chronic lymphocytic leukemia. The V and J genes are TRBV9 and TRBJ1-2; the D gene identity is not certain. The input for sequencing was PBMCs, taken after 36 months of ibrutinib treatment. The DNA sequence is given as TGTGCCAGCAGCGTAGCTCCGGGGAATGGCTACACCTTC. It encodes CASSVAPGNGYTF.